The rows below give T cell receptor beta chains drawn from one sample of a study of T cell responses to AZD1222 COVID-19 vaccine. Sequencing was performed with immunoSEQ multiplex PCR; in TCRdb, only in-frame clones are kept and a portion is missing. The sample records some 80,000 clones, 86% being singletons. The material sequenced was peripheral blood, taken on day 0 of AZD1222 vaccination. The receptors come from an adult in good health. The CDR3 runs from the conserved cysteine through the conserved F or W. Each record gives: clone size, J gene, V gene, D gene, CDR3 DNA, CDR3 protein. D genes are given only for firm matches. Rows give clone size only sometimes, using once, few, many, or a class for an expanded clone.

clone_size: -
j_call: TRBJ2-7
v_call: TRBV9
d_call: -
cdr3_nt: TGTGCCAGCAGCTCCCGTCCTGACAGGAACTCCTACGAGCAGTACTTC
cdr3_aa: CASSSRPDRNSYEQYF

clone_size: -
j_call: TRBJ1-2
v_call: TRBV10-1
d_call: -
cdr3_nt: TGCGCCAGCCCGTCTACCGGTCGGCCTAGCGATGGCTACACCTTC
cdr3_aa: CASPSTGRPSDGYTF

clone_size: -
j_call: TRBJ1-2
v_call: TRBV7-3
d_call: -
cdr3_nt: TGTGCCAGCAGCTTAACGCCCCGACAGACCTCCTATGGCTACACCTTC
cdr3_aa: CASSLTPRQTSYGYTF

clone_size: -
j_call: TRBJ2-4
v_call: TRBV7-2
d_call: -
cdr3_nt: TGTGCCAGCAGCGACTCCCCGACAGGTCGCAGTCTCTCCAAAAACATTCAGTACTTC
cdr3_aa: CASSDSPTGRSLSKNIQYF

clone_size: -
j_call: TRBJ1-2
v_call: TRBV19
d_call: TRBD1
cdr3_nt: TGTGCCAGTAGTATAGCCACAGGGGGCGGATATGGCTACACCTTC
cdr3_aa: CASSIATGGGYGYTF

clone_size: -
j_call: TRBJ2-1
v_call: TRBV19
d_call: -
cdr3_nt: TGTGCCAGTAGTAAACCCCCAGCTTACAATGAGCAGTTCTTC
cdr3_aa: CASSKPPAYNEQFF

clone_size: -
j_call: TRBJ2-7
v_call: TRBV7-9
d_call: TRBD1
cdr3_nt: TGTGCCAGCAGCCGACAGGGTGAAGAGCAGTACTTC
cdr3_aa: CASSRQGEEQYF

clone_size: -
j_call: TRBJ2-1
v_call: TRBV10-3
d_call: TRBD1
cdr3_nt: TGTGCCATCAGTGACTGGGACAGGAGGAACAATGAGCAGTTCTTC
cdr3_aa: CAISDWDRRNNEQFF

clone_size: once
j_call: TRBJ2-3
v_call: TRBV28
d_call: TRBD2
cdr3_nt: TGTGCCAGCAGTCCCTTAGCGGGTGAAGGGGCGGATACGCAGTATTTT
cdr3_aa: CASSPLAGEGADTQYF

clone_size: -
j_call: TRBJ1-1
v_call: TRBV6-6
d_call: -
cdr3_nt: TGTGCCAGCAGTTACGGGGGAGTTTTCACTGAAGCTTTCTTT
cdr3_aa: CASSYGGVFTEAFF

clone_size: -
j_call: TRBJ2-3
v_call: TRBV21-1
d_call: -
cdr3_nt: TGTGCCAGCAGCCTCGAGGGAGGGAGGTGGGTTTGGGATACGCAGTATTTT
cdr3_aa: CASSLEGGRWVWDTQYF

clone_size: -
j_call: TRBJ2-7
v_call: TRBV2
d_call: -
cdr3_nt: TGTGCCAGCAGTCTAAATAACTACGAGCAGTACTTC
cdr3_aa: CASSLNNYEQYF

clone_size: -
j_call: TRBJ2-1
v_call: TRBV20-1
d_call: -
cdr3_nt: TGCAGTGCTAGTGATCCCGGCAGCTCCTACAATGAGCAGTTCTTC
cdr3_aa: CSASDPGSSYNEQFF

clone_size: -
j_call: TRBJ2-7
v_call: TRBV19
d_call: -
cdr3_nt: TGTGCCAGTAGTATGAGAGGGGGGGACGAGCAGTACTTC
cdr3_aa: CASSMRGGDEQYF

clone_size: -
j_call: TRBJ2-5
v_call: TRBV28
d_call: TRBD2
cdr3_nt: TGTGCCAGCAGCTGGGTATGGGAGGGTCTGGGGGAGACCCAGTACTTC
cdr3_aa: CASSWVWEGLGETQYF

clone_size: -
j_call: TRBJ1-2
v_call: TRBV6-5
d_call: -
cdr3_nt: TGTGCAGACGGGGCAGTTGCCTCGGCTGGCTACACCTTC
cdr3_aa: CADGAVASAGYTF

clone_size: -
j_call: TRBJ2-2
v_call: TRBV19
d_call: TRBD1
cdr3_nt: TGTGCCAGTAGACAGGGGATTAACACCGGGGAGCTGTTTTTT
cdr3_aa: CASRQGINTGELFF

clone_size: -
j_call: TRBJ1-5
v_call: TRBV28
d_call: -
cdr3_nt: TGTGCCAGCAGGGTGAATCTGGGGGGGAATCAGCCCCAGCATTTT
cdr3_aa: CASRVNLGGNQPQHF

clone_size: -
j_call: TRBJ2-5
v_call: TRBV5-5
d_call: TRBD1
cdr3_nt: TGTGCCAGCAGCTTGTCGATCGGGACAGGGCAAGAGACCCAGTACTTC
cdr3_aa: CASSLSIGTGQETQYF

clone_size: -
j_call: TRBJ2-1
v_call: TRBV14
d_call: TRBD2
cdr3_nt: TGTGCCAGCAGCCAAGATATACCAGCGGGAGGCCTGATCAATGAGCAGTTCTTC
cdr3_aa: CASSQDIPAGGLINEQFF

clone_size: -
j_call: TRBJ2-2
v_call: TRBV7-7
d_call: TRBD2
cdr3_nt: TGTGCTAGCAGCCGGGGGGTGAACACCGGGGAGCTGTTTTTT
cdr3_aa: CASSRGVNTGELFF

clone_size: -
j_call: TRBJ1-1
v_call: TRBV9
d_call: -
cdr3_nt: TGTGCCAGCAGCGTAGCTGTCAGGAACACTGAAGCTTTCTTT
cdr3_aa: CASSVAVRNTEAFF